The clone carrying this TCR beta chain has more than one count but fewer than ten. Its antigen is not identified. This sample was taken from a study of T cells after yellow fever vaccination. Study as a whole: Those fractions that held only low numbers of cells were prepared using the SMART-Seq v4 Ultra Low Input RNA kit. Study conclusions and caveats: At 96% for CD4 and about 91% for CD8, most primary-vaccination clones showed up again after the booster.

TCRdb processed the 5' RACE reads anew with MiXCR; each CDR3 protein has one entry. This table has about 340,000 distinct CDR3 sequences, around 13% appearing once. The CDR3 covers 14 residues. Germline lookup yields CDR1 MNHNY and CDR2 SVGAGI (reference sequence). V gave up 5 bases and J gave up 3 bases, with 14 bases separating them. The sequence was collected from a man younger than 35 who received the YFV17D yellow fever vaccine. The rearrangement links TRBV6-6 to TRBJ2-7; TRBD2 is a possible D gene (5 bases). The sequenced sample was CD4+ T cells sorted from PBMCs, obtained 15 days after the yellow fever booster vaccination. DNA for the CDR3: TGTGCCAGCAGTACCCGGGGTTCGATCTACGAGCAGTACGTC. Translating it yields CASSTRGSIYEQYV.